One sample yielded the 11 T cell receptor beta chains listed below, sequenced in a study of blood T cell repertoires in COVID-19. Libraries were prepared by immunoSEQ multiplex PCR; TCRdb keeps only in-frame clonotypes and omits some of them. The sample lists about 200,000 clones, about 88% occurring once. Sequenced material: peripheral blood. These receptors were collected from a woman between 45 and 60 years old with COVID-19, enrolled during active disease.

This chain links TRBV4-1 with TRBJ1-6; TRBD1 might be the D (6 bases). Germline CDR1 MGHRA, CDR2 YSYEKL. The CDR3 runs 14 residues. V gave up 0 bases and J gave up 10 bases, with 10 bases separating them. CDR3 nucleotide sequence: TGCGCCAGCAGCCAAGAGGCAGGGGAATCACCCCTCCACTTT. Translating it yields CASSQEAGESPLHF.

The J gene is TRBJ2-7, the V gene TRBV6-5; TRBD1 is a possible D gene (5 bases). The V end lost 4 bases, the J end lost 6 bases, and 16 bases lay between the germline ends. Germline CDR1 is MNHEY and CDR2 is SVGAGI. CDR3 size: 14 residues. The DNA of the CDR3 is TGTGCCAGCAGTTCCAGGGATTTGAGGAGCGAGCAGTACGTC. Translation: CASSSRDLRSEQYV.

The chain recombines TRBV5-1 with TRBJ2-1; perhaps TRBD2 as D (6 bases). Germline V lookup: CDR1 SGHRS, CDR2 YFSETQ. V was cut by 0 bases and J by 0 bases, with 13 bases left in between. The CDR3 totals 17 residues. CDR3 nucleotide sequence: TGCGCCAGCAGCTTGGTATTACGGGGGAGCTCCTACAATGAGCAGTTCTTC. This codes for CASSLVLRGSSYNEQFF.

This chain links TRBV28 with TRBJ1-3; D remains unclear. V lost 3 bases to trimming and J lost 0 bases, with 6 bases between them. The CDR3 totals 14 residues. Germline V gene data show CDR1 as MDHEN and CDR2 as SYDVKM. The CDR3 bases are TGTGCCAGCAGTTTTACTCCCTCTGGAAACACCATATATTTT. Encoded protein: CASSFTPSGNTIYF.

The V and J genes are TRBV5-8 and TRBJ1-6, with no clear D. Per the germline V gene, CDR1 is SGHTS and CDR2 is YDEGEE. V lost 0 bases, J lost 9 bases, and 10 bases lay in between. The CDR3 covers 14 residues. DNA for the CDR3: TGTGCCAGCAGCTTGGGCGGACTTGGTTCACCCCTCCACTTT. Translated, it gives CASSLGGLGSPLHF.

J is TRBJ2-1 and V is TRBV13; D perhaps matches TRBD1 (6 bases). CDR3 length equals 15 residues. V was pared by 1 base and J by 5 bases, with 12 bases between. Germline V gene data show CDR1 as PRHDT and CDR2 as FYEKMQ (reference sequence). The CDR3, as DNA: TGTGCCAGCAGCTTAGCAGGGGTGGGCCACAATGAGCAGTTCTTC. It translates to CASSLAGVGHNEQFF.

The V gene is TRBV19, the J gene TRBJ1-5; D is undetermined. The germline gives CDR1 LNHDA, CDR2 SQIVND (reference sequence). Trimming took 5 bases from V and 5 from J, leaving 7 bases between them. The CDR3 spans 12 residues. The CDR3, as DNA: TGTGCCAGTAGTGCACTCTATCAGCCCCAGCATTTT. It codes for CASSALYQPQHF.

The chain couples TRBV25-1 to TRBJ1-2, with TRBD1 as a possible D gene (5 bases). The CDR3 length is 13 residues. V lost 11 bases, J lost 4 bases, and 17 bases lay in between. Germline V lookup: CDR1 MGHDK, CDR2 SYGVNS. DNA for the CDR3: TGTGCCCCCTGGTCGGACGGGGGCTATGGCTACACCTTC. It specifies CAPWSDGGYGYTF.

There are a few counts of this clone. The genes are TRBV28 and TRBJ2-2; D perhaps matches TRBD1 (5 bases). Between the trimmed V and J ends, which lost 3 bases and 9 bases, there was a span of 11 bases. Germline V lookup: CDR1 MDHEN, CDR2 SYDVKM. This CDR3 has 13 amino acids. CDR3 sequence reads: CASSLSDIRELFF. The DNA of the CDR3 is TGTGCCAGCAGTTTGTCGGACATCCGGGAGCTGTTTTTT.

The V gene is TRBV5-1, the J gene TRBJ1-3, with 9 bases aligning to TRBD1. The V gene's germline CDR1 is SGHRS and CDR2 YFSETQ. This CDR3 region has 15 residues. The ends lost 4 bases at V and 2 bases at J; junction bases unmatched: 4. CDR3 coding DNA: TGCGCCAGCAGCCCCTGGACAGGGGCTGGAAACACCATATATTTT. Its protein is CASSPWTGAGNTIYF.

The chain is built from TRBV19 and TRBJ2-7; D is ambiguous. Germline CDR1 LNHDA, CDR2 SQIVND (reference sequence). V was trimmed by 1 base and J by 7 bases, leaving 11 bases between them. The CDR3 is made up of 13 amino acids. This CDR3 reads CASSIVASREQYF. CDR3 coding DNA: TGTGCCAGTAGTATAGTGGCCTCTAGGGAGCAGTACTTC.